The 28 T cell receptor beta chains below come from one sample, sequenced in a study of Ad26.COV2.S vaccination and SARS-CoV-2 variants. Data came from immunoSEQ multiplex PCR; TCRdb stores just in-frame clones and leaves some out. The table lists about 180,000 clones, roughly 89% of them singletons. This specimen was peripheral blood, taken after recovery from COVID-19. The receptors derive from a human donor who had recovered from COVID-19.

The gene calls are TRBV6-5 and TRBJ2-1, with TRBD1 matching over 11 bases. Germline V gene sequence: CDR1 MNHEY, CDR2 SVGAGI. This CDR3 has 15 amino acids. The V gene end was trimmed by 5 bases and the J gene end by 7 bases; junction bases not matched to a gene: 7. CDR3 sequence: CASSRPGQGGNEQFF. For the CDR3, the DNA is TGTGCCAGCAGTAGACCGGGACAGGGGGGGAATGAGCAGTTCTTC.

The rearrangement joins TRBV11-2 to TRBJ2-6; D call uncertain. The CDR3 sequence is 15 residues long. Germline assignment: CDR1 SGHAT and CDR2 FQNNGV. Trimming cost V 5 bases and J 0 bases, with 8 bases left between them. CDR3 in DNA: TGTGCCAGCAGCCCACAGTACTCTGGGGCCAACGTCCTGACTTTC. Its protein is CASSPQYSGANVLTF.

This sequence joins TRBV6-5 and TRBJ2-1, with unresolved D. V lost 4 bases to trimming and J lost 0 bases, with 10 bases between them. Germline CDR1 MNHEY, CDR2 SVGAGI. The CDR3 is made up of 15 amino acids. The CDR3 region has the DNA TGTGCCAGCAGTTTTGGCGGATACTCCTACAATGAGCAGTTCTTC. This encodes CASSFGGYSYNEQFF.

The V gene is TRBV7-8, the J gene TRBJ1-1; D gene unclear. V was cut by 5 bases and J by 8 bases, with 27 bases left in between. This CDR3 contains 17 residues. Germline V gives CDR1 SGHVS, CDR2 FQNEAQ. CDR3 region: CASSQAGASVLRQEAFF. The DNA of the CDR3 is TGTGCCAGCAGCCAGGCAGGTGCGTCGGTCCTTCGCCAGGAAGCTTTCTTT.

CDR3 nucleotides: TGTGCCAGCAGTTACTCGAGGGGACAGGGGTACGAGCAGTACTTC. Protein: CASSYSRGQGYEQYF. V and J are TRBV6-2 or TRBV6-3 and TRBJ2-7; 10 bases agree with TRBD1. The CDR3 has 15 amino acids. J was trimmed by 4 bases and V by 0 bases; bases with no gene match: 3. Per the germline V gene, CDR1 is MNHEY and CDR2 is SVGEGT.

The rearrangement uses TRBV12-3 or TRBV12-4 and TRBJ2-1, with a tentative D call TRBD2 (6 bases). With 6 bases removed from V and 10 bases from J, the gap between germline ends came to 16 bases. The CDR3 loop spans 13 amino acids. The CDR3 coding sequence is TGTGCCAGCAGGCCCACTAGCAGAGTAGAGCAGTTCTTC. This encodes CASRPTSRVEQFF.

This chain joins TRBV30 and TRBJ2-2, with D possibly being TRBD1 or TRBD2 (5 bases each). Deletions cut 4 bases from V and 5 bases from J, with 11 bases between. Germline values: CDR1 GTSNPN, CDR2 SVGIG (reference sequence). The CDR3 runs 13 residues. The CDR3 region is CAWTEWGTGELFF. The CDR3 DNA is TGTGCCTGGACTGAATGGGGGACCGGGGAGCTGTTTTTT.

V and J are TRBV2 and TRBJ2-2, with TRBD1 as a possible D gene (6 bases). The V end was cut by 2 bases, the J end by 4 bases, with 17 bases between. The CDR3 has 17 amino acids. Germline-derived CDR1 and CDR2 are SNHLY and FYNNEI. CDR3 in amino acids: CASSERDRIGGTGELFF. In nucleotides, the CDR3 is TGTGCCAGCAGTGAACGAGACAGGATAGGGGGCACCGGGGAGCTGTTTTTT.

This chain connects TRBV5-1 to TRBJ1-6, with 8 bases fitting TRBD1. V was pared by 3 bases and J by 5 bases, with 7 bases of the junction left unmatched. Germline values: CDR1 SGHRS, CDR2 YFSETQ. This CDR3 is 16 amino acids long. This CDR3 reads CASSSGQGGDNSPLHF. CDR3 nucleotide sequence: TGCGCCAGCAGCTCAGGACAGGGCGGGGATAATTCACCCCTCCACTTT. The full variable domain, completed using reference TRBV5-1 and TRBJ1-6, is KAGVTQTPRYLIKTRGQQVTLSCSPISGHRSVSWYQQTPGQGLQFLFEYFSETQRNKGNFPGRFSGRQFSNSRSEMNVSTLELGDSALYLCASSSGQGGDNSPLHFGNGTRLTVT.

The chain has TRBV5-6 and TRBJ2-1, with no clear D. V shed 3 bases and J shed 7 bases, with 11 bases lying between them. CDR1 is SGHDT, CDR2 YYEEEE, per germline. This CDR3 is built from 13 residues. The CDR3 DNA reads as TGTGCCAGCAGCTGGACCGCAGAGAATGAGCAGTTCTTC. This translates into CASSWTAENEQFF.

V gene TRBV2 combines with J gene TRBJ1-1; TRBD1 might be the D (6 bases). Trimming took 6 bases from V and 4 from J, leaving 15 bases between them. The CDR3 totals 14 residues. CDR1 and CDR2 (germline): SNHLY, FYNNEI. The CDR3 sequence is CASSPGDWITEAFF. The CDR3 nucleotides are TGTGCCAGCAGCCCAGGGGACTGGATCACTGAAGCTTTCTTT.

This chain connects TRBV5-6 to TRBJ2-3, with TRBD1 matching 9 bases. CDR1 and CDR2 (germline): SGHDT, YYEEEE. Trimming removed 4 bases from V and 1 base from J; junction bases left unmatched: 13. The CDR3 runs 18 residues. As DNA, the CDR3 is TGTGCCAGCAGCATTGACCGGACAGGGGTTGGAGGCACAGATACGCAGTATTTT. Encoded protein: CASSIDRTGVGGTDTQYF.

The V gene is TRBV3-1 (or the pseudogene TRBV3-2), the J gene TRBJ2-2, with 10 bases aligning to TRBD2. Unmatched junction bases numbered 0, after V lost 7 bases and J lost 4 bases. The CDR3 runs to 13 residues. Germline CDR1 and CDR2: LGHDT and YNNKEL (reference sequence). The CDR3 bases are TGTGCCAGCAAGCGGGGGGGCACCGGGGAGCTGTTTTTT. Residues: CASKRGGTGELFF.

The V and J genes are TRBV25-1 and TRBJ1-2, with D maybe TRBD1 (6 bases). Trimming removed 2 bases from V and 8 bases from J, with 18 bases in between. CDR3 size: 15 residues. In germline, CDR1 is MGHDK, CDR2 SYGVNS. In DNA form, the CDR3 reads TGTGCCAGCAGTGAAGTGGGACACCGACTTGGAGGCTACACCTTC. Protein product: CASSEVGHRLGGYTF.

Only a few counts were recorded for this clone. The J gene is TRBJ2-7, the V gene TRBV18; TRBD1 might be the D (6 bases). Between the trimmed V and J ends, which lost 3 bases and 2 bases, there was a span of 17 bases. The germline CDR1 and CDR2 sequences are KGHSH and LQKENI. CDR3 size: 16 residues. The CDR3 loop is CASSPTDRPFTYEQYF. The CDR3 DNA reads TGTGCCAGCTCACCGACCGACAGGCCTTTCACCTACGAGCAGTACTTC.

This chain uses TRBV6-2 or TRBV6-3 with TRBJ2-2; possible D gene TRBD2, 6 bases. The length of the CDR3 is 16 residues. Trimming took 4 bases from V and 1 from J, leaving 13 bases between them. Germline CDR1 reads MNHEY; CDR2 reads SVGEGT. CDR3 sequence: CASSSPGSGNTGELFF. Written as DNA, the CDR3 is TGTGCCAGCAGTTCCCCCGGTAGCGGGAACACCGGGGAGCTGTTTTTT.

V usage is TRBV18 and J usage is TRBJ2-3; D is unclear. Trimming took 5 bases from V and 1 from J, leaving 7 bases between them. CDR1 and CDR2 from the germline V gene are KGHSH and LQKENI. CDR3 length: 13 residues. The CDR3 loop is CASSLSRTDTQYF. The DNA for the CDR3 is TGTGCCAGCTCATTATCCCGCACAGATACGCAGTATTTT. The full variable domain, in which reference TRBV18 and TRBJ2-3 provide the parts outside the CDR3, is NAGVMQNPRHLVRRRGQEARLRCSPMKGHSHVYWYRQLPEEGLKFMVYLQKENIIDESGMPKERFSAEFPKEGPSILRIQQVVRGDSAAYFCASSLSRTDTQYFGPGTRLTVL.

This rearrangement joins TRBV10-3 to TRBJ2-5; D not resolved. V lost 4 bases to trimming and J lost 0 bases, with 3 bases between them. From germline, CDR1 is ENHRY and CDR2 SYGVKD. This CDR3 region has 12 residues. The CDR3 loop reads CAISGHQETQYF. Here the CDR3 DNA reads TGTGCCATCAGTGGCCACCAAGAGACCCAGTACTTC.

The genes are TRBV6-1 and TRBJ2-1; D is uncertain. Germline V gene lookup returns CDR1 MNHNS and CDR2 SASEGT. The CDR3 length is 11 residues. V lost 5 bases and J 5 bases, leaving 4 bases between the germline ends. This CDR3 is CASSLDNEQFF. The DNA for the CDR3 is TGTGCCAGCAGTCTCGACAATGAGCAGTTCTTC.

V usage is TRBV2 and J usage is TRBJ1-1; D is uncertain. Trimming left V 5 bases short and J 3 bases short, with 10 bases between. CDR1 and CDR2 from the germline V gene are SNHLY and FYNNEI. The CDR3 totals 13 residues. The CDR3 region has the DNA TGTGCCAGCAGTCCTCCAGATTACACTGAAGCTTTCTTT. Translating gives CASSPPDYTEAFF.

This rearrangement joins TRBV10-3 to TRBJ2-1; D possibly uses TRBD1 or TRBD2 (5 bases each). CDR3 length equals 15 residues. The V gene lost 5 bases and the J gene lost 3 bases, with 14 bases spanning the gap. From germline, CDR1 is ENHRY and CDR2 SYGVKD. In DNA form, the CDR3 reads TGTGCCATCAGTAGGATCGGGGCAGGCTACAATGAGCAGTTCTTC. Residues: CAISRIGAGYNEQFF.

The CDR3 coding sequence is TGCGCCAGCAGCTTGTTTGGGGATCGCGCGGACACCATATATTTT. Translating gives CASSLFGDRADTIYF. The gene calls are TRBV5-1 and TRBJ1-3; D is undetermined. Germline assignment: CDR1 SGHRS and CDR2 YFSETQ. This CDR3 comprises 15 residues. Deletions cut 1 base from V and 8 bases from J, with 16 bases between. The full variable domain, with the rest looked up from reference TRBV5-1 and TRBJ1-3, is KAGVTQTPRYLIKTRGQQVTLSCSPISGHRSVSWYQQTPGQGLQFLFEYFSETQRNKGNFPGRFSGRQFSNSRSEMNVSTLELGDSALYLCASSLFGDRADTIYFGEGSWLTVV.

V usage is TRBV18 and J usage is TRBJ2-5; 9 bases align to TRBD2. Trimming at V came to 3 bases and at J to 4 bases, leaving 9 bases not matched to a gene. This CDR3 region has 16 residues. Germline V gene data show CDR1 as KGHSH and CDR2 as LQKENI. CDR3: CASSPSRAGGIETQYF. CDR3 coding DNA: TGTGCCAGCTCACCCTCTAGAGCGGGAGGAATAGAGACCCAGTACTTC.

This chain connects TRBV7-9 to TRBJ1-1; the D is unclear. Germline V gene sequence: CDR1 SEHNR, CDR2 FQNEAQ (reference sequence). The CDR3 has 13 residues. V was trimmed by 5 bases and J by 4 bases, leaving 11 bases between them. This chain's CDR3 is CASSPPVGTEAFF. The CDR3 nucleotides are TGTGCCAGCAGCCCCCCCGTCGGCACTGAAGCTTTCTTT.

This chain links TRBV9 with TRBJ2-7, with D perhaps matching TRBD1 (6 bases). V lost 7 bases and J 2 bases, leaving 13 bases between the germline ends. This CDR3 has 13 residues. The V gene's germline CDR1 is SGDLS and CDR2 YYNGEE. The CDR3 protein is CASSQGGTYEQYF. CDR3 coding DNA: TGTGCCAGCTCCCAAGGGGGAACCTACGAGCAGTACTTC.

CDR3 sequence reads: CASSKVEDRSEVAGANVLTF. The CDR3 DNA reads TGTGCCAGCAGCAAAGTGGAGGACAGGAGCGAGGTTGCTGGGGCCAACGTCCTGACTTTC. The chain is built from TRBV21-1 and TRBJ2-6; TRBD1 is the table's D call, not checked against the DNA. TRBV21-1 is shown as a pseudogene. This CDR3 comprises 20 residues.

CDR3 in DNA: TGTGCCAGCAGCACCGGGACAGGGGATGGCTACACCTTC. As protein: CASSTGTGDGYTF. The rearrangement links TRBV5-5 to TRBJ1-2, with TRBD1 identical over 10 bases. Germline CDR1 and CDR2: SGHKS and YYEKEE (reference sequence). The CDR3 contains 13 residues. Trimming took 4 bases from V and 6 from J; bases not matched to a gene: 3. Full variable domain (missing parts from reference TRBV5-5 and TRBJ1-2): DAGVTQSPTHLIKTRGQQVTLRCSPISGHKSVSWYQQVLGQGPQFIFQYYEKEERGRGNFPDRFSARQFPNYSSELNVNALLLGDSALYLCASSTGTGDGYTFGSGTRLTVV.

This chain connects TRBV21-1 to TRBJ1-5. TRBV21-1 is shown as a pseudogene. This CDR3 region has 16 residues. CDR3 region: CASSKLGSGSNQPQHF. CDR3 DNA: TGTGCCAGCAGCAAATTAGGGTCGGGCTCCAATCAGCCCCAGCATTTT.